The entry below describes one T cell receptor beta chain. This specimen belongs to a study of breast tumors, draining lymph nodes, adjacent tissues. From the multiplex PCR reads, TCRdb called clonotypes with MiXCR, one entry per CDR3 protein. The sample records fewer than 200,000 distinct CDR3 sequences, around a third being singletons. The V end was cut by 11 bases, the J end by 0 bases, with 14 bases between. The CDR3 consists of 15 residues. Germline-derived CDR1 and CDR2 are MDHEN and SYDVKM. The lymph nodes were axillary draining lymph nodes from breast cancer patients. Sequencing was done on a sample of axillary lymph node tissue. V and J are TRBV28 and TRBJ1-6, with unresolved D. The sequence came from a female donor with breast cancer. Some clones in this sample may be carry-over from other donors' samples. DNA for the CDR3: TGTGCCGCCACGACCCGGAGCTCCTATAATTCACCCCTCCACTTT. Residues: CAATTRSSYNSPLHF.